This T cell receptor beta chain appears in the sequencing data of a study of identical twins. Findings and caveats of the study: Sharing of beta out-of-frame sequences by twins showed a weaker excess. Analyses of zero insertions could, in part, be confounded by invariant MAIT and iNKT cells. Clonotypes of the beta chain that were abundant in cord blood carried fewer insertions (memory repertoires showed none).

Looked up from germline, CDR1 is SQVTM and CDR2 is ANQGSEA. The CDR3 is made up of 10 amino acids. Trimming stripped 7 bases from V and 5 bases from J, with 5 bases between. As to this clonotype: As yet, its antigen is unknown.

Unique molecular identifiers were present on cDNA, and template switching added a universal primer site. In TCRdb, the 5' RACE reads were re-called with MiXCR into one record per CDR3 protein. The sample consists of some 1,700,000 distinct CDR3 sequences, about 30% of them appearing once. This receptor was obtained from a newborn girl in good health. Sequencing input: cord blood. The gene calls are TRBV29-1 and TRBJ1-4; D is ambiguous. The CDR3 loop is CSAGNEKLFF. DNA of the CDR3: TGCAGCGCCGGGAATGAAAAACTGTTTTTT. Full variable domain (rest looked up from reference TRBV29-1 and TRBJ1-4): SAVISQKPSRDICQRGTSLTIQCQVDSQVTMMFWYRQQPGQSLTLIATANQGSEATYESGFVIDKFPISRPNLTFSTLTVSNMSPEDSSIYLCSAGNEKLFFGSGTQLSVL.